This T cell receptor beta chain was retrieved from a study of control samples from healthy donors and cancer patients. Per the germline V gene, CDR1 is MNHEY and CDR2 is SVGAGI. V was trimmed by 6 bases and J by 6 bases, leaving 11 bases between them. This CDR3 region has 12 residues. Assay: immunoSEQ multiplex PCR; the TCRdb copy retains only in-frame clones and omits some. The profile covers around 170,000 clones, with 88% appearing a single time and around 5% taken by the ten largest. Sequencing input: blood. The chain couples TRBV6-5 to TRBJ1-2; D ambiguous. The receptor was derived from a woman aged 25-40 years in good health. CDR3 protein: CASRRTENGYTF. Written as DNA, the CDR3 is TGTGCCAGCAGACGGACTGAGAATGGCTACACCTTC.